This T cell receptor beta chain was identified during a study of blood T cell repertoires in COVID-19. Looking at the study overall: Researchers got acute and convalescent COVID-19 samples from the United States, Italy and Spain. Sources were T cells, B-cell-depleted T cells, or PBMCs; the material itself was cDNA or gDNA.

CDR1 and CDR2 (germline): SGDLS, YYNGEE. V lost 5 bases, J lost 4 bases, and 5 bases stayed unmatched. This CDR3 is built from 14 residues. Study processing details: Nucleated cell counts were estimated from reference gene primer amplification. Assay used: immunoSEQ multiplex PCR; TCRdb lists only in-frame clones, some missing. From that table come the V and J calls and clone size; the DNA was used to work out D and trimming. The repertoire consists of around 200,000 clones, with 70% to 90% occurring once and the leading ten covering approximately 2.7%. This clone was found once. Different DNA sequences within this sample yield the same CDR3.

The receptor was isolated from a man aged 35 to 55 with active or convalescent COVID-19. The rearrangement links TRBV9 to TRBJ1-5; 8 positions match TRBD1. Material for sequencing was peripheral blood. The CDR3 loop is CASSVGQGNQPQHF. The CDR3 region has the DNA TGTGCCAGCAGTGTCGGACAGGGAAATCAGCCCCAGCATTTT.